This T cell receptor (beta chain) is from a study of memory CD4+ T cells and cytomegalovirus serostatus. This clone was seen more than once but under ten times. The sort gate was single viable CD3+CD4+CD8-CD45RO+ cells for memory CD4+ T cells. The method was immunoSEQ multiplex PCR; TCRdb's version includes in-frame clones alone and lacks a portion of them. Altogether about 57,000 clones are present, less than 85% being singletons, with the ten largest covering less than 0.9%. The material sequenced was memory CD4+ T cells from blood. The sequence came from an adult in good health and CMV-seronegative.

The DNA for the CDR3 is TGTGCCACCAGCAGAGATAGGCAGACCCAGTACTTC. It translates to CATSRDRQTQYF. V and J are TRBV15 and TRBJ2-5; D is uncertain. Per the germline V gene, CDR1 is LNHNV and CDR2 is YYDKDF (reference sequence). V dropped 0 bases and J dropped 6 bases, with 5 bases sitting between them. The CDR3 loop spans 12 amino acids.